Ten or more counts support the clone carrying this TCR beta chain. Its antigen is currently unknown. Via MiXCR, TCRdb re-called the RT-PCR reads, giving one row per CDR3 protein. The sample has about 700,000 distinct CDR3 sequences; roughly 14% are singletons. The source of the sample is a study of response to subunit inactivated influenza vaccine. Regarding the study as a whole: After each seasonal influenza vaccination, few new T cells are recruited, the authors suggested.

The ends were cut back, 1 base at V and 0 bases at J, with 15 bases in the middle. CDR1 is SGHRS, CDR2 YFSETQ, per germline. CDR3 length: 17 amino acids. Sample: PBMCs from blood, taken 14 to 15 days before vaccination. This receptor was taken from a middle-aged man who received an inactivated influenza vaccine. The gene calls are TRBV5-1 and TRBJ2-3; tentative D call: TRBD2 (5 bases). The CDR3 DNA sequence: TGCGCCAGCAGCTTGTTATCAGCGGCGACTAGCACAGATACGCAGTATTTT. This translates into CASSLLSAATSTDTQYF. Together with reference TRBV5-1 and TRBJ2-3, the CDR3 gives the full variable domain: KAGVTQTPRYLIKTRGQQVTLSCSPISGHRSVSWYQQTPGQGLQFLFEYFSETQRNKGNFPGRFSGRQFSNSRSEMNVSTLELGDSALYLCASSLLSAATSTDTQYFGPGTRLTVL.